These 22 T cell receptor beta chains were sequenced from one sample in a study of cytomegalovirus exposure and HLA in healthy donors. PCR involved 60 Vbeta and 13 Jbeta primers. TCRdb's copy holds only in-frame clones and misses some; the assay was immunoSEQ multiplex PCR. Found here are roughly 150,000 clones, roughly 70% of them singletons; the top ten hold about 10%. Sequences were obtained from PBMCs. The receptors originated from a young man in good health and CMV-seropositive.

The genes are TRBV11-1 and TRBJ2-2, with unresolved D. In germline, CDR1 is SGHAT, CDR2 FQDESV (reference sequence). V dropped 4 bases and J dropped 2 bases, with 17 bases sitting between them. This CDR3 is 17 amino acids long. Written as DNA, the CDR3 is TGTGCCAGCAGCTCACCAGACTCGAACCCAAACACCGGGGAGCTGTTTTTT. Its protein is CASSSPDSNPNTGELFF.

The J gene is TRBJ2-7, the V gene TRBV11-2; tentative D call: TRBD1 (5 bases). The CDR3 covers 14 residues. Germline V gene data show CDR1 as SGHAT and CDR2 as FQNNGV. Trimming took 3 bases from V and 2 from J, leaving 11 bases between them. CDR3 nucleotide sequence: TGTGCCAGCAGCTTGCAGGGTATCGCCTACGAGCAGTACTTC. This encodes CASSLQGIAYEQYF.

CDR3 sequence (DNA): TGTGCCAGCAGTTTGACCCGGACAGGAGTTATGAACACTGAAGCTTTCTTT. Translating it yields CASSLTRTGVMNTEAFF. V gene TRBV13 combines with J gene TRBJ1-1, with 7 bases matching TRBD1. The CDR3 sequence is 17 residues long. The V segment lost 6 bases and the J segment 0 bases; nucleotides outside the gene matches: 13. CDR1 and CDR2 from the germline V gene are PRHDT and FYEKMQ (reference sequence). The full variable domain, in which reference TRBV13 and TRBJ1-1 provide the parts outside the CDR3, is AAGVIQSPRHLIKEKRETATLKCYPIPRHDTVYWYQQGPGQDPQFLISFYEKMQSDKGSIPDRFSAQQFSDYHSELNMSSLELGDSALYFCASSLTRTGVMNTEAFFGQGTRLTVV.

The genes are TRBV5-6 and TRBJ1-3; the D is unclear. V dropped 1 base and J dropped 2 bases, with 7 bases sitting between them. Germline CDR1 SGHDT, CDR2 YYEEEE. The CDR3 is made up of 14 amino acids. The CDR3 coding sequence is TGTGCCAGCAGCTTGAGTGGGCCTGGAAACACCATATATTTT. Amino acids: CASSLSGPGNTIYF.

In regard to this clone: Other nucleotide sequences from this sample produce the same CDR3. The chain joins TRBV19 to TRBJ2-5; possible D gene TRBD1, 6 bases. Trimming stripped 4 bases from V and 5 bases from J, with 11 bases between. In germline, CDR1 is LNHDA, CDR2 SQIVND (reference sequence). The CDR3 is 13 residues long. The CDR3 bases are TGTGCCAGTAGTAATACAGGGTTGGAGACCCAGTACTTC. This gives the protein CASSNTGLETQYF.

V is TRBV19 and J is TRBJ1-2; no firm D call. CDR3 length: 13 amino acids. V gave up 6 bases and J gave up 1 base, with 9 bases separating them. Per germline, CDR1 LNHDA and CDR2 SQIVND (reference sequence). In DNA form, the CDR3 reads TGTGCCAGTAGCGGGAGCAATAACTATGGCTACACCTTC. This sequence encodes CASSGSNNYGYTF.

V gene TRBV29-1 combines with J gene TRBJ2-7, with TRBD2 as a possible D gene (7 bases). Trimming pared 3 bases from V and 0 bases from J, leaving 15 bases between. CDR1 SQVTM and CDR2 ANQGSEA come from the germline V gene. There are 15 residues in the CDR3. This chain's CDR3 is CSVEGGLADSYEQYF. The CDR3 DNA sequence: TGCAGCGTTGAGGGGGGGCTAGCAGACTCCTACGAGCAGTACTTC.

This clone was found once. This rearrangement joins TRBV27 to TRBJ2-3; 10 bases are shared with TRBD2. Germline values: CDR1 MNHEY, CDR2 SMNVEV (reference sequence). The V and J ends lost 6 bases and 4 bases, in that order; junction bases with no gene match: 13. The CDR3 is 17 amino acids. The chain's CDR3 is CASSWVVLAGVSDTQYF. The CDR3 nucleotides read TGTGCCAGCAGCTGGGTGGTCCTAGCGGGAGTCTCAGATACGCAGTATTTT.

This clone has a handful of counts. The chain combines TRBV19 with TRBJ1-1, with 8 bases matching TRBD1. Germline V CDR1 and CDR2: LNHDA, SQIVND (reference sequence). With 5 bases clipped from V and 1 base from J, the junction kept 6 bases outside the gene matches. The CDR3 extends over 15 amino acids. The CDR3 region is CASSLTGAENTEAFF. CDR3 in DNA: TGTGCCAGTAGTTTGACAGGGGCGGAGAACACTGAAGCTTTCTTT.

The CDR3 sequence is CASYRQAMNTEAFF. The CDR3, as DNA: TGTGCCAGCTACCGACAAGCAATGAACACTGAAGCTTTCTTT. This chain links TRBV27 with TRBJ1-1; D is uncertain. CDR3 length: 14 amino acids. The V gene's germline CDR1 is MNHEY and CDR2 SMNVEV (reference sequence). Trimming removed 8 bases at V and 0 bases at J, with 13 bases between.

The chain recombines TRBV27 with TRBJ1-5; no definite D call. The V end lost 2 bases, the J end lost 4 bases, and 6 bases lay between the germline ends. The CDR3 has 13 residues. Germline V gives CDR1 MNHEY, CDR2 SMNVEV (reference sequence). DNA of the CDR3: TGTGCCAGCAGTTTAAACAGAAATCAGCCCCAGCATTTT. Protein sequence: CASSLNRNQPQHF.

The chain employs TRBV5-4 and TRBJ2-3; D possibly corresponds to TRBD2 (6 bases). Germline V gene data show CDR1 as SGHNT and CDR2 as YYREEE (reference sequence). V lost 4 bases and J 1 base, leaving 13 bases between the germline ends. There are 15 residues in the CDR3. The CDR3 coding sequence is TGTGCCAGCAGCCCCCGGGAGTTCGGCACAGATACGCAGTATTTT. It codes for CASSPREFGTDTQYF.

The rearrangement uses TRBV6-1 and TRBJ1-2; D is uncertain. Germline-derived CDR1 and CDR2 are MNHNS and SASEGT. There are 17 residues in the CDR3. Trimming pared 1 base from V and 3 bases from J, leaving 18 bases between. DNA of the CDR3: TGTGCCAGCAGTGAAGACGGGGAGTTTTGGTTGGACTATGGCTACACCTTC. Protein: CASSEDGEFWLDYGYTF.

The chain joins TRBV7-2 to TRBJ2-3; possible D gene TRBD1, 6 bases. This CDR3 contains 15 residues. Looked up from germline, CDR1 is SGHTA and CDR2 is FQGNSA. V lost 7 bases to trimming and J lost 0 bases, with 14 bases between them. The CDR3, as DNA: TGTGCCAGCACCCTGCCGGGACATAGCACAGATACGCAGTATTTT. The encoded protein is CASTLPGHSTDTQYF. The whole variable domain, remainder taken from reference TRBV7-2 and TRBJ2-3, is GAGVSQSPSNKVTEKGKDVELRCDPISGHTALYWYRQSLGQGLEFLIYFQGNSAPDKSGLPSDRFSAERTGGSVSTLTIQRTQQEDSAVYLCASTLPGHSTDTQYFGPGTRLTVL.

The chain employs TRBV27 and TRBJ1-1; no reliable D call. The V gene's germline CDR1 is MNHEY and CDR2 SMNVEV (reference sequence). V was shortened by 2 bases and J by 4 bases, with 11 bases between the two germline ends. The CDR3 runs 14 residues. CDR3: CASSLGTGGTEAFF. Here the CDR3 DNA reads TGTGCCAGCAGTTTAGGTACCGGCGGCACTGAAGCTTTCTTT.

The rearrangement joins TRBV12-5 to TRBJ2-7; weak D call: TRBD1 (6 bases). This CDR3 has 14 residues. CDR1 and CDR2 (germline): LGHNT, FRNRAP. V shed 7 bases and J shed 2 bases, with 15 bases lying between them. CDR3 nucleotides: TGTGCTAGTGTATTGACTGCAGGGGCCTACGAGCAGTACTTC. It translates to CASVLTAGAYEQYF.

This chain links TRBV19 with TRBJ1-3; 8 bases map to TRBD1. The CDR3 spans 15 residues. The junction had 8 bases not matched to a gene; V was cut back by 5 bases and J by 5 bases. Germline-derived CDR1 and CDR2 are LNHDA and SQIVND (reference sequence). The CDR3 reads CASSLGQGERNTIYF. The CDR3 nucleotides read TGTGCCAGTAGTCTCGGACAGGGTGAGAGAAACACCATATATTTT. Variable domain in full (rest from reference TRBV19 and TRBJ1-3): DGGITQSPKYLFRKEGQNVTLSCEQNLNHDAMYWYRQDPGQGLRLIYYSQIVNDFQKGDIAEGYSVSREKKESFPLTVTSAQKNPTAFYLCASSLGQGERNTIYFGEGSWLTVV.

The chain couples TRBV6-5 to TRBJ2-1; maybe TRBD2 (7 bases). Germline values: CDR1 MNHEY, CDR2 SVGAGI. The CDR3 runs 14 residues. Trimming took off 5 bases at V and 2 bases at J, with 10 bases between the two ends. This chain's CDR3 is CASSPGGPYNEQFF. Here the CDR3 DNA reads TGTGCCAGCAGTCCCGGGGGGCCCTACAATGAGCAGTTCTTC.

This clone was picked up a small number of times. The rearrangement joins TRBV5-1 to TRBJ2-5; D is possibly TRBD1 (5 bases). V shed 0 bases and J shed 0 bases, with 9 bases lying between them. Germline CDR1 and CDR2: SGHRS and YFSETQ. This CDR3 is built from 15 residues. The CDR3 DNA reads TGCGCCAGCAGCTTGGGACAGTCATACCAAGAGACCCAGTACTTC. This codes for CASSLGQSYQETQYF.

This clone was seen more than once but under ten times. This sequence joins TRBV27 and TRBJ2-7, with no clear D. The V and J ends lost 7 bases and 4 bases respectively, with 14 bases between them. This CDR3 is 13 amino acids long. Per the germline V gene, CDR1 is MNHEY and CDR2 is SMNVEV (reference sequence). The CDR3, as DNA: TGTGCCAGCAAATCGTCACAAAAATACGAGCAGTACTTC. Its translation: CASKSSQKYEQYF.

The DNA of the CDR3 is TGTGCCAGCAGTTTACCGGACAGGGTGGGAGAGACCCAGTACTTC. It codes for CASSLPDRVGETQYF. The chain joins TRBV28 to TRBJ2-5; 8 bases align to TRBD1. The CDR3 covers 15 residues. Trimming removed 2 bases from V and 4 bases from J; junction bases left unmatched: 6. CDR1 and CDR2 (germline): MDHEN, SYDVKM.

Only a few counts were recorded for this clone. In nucleotides, the CDR3 is TGTGCCAGCAGTGGTGGGCTAGCGGGGACCTACGAGCAGTACTTC. This translates into CASSGGLAGTYEQYF. J is TRBJ2-7 and V is TRBV2, with TRBD2 matching 9 bases. V shed 4 bases, J shed 2 bases, and the junction held 6 bases outside the gene matches. The CDR3 is made up of 15 amino acids. Germline V lookup: CDR1 SNHLY, CDR2 FYNNEI.